Presented here are 9 T cell receptor beta chains from one specimen sequenced in a study of blood T cell repertoires in COVID-19. TCRdb's copy holds only in-frame clones and misses some; the assay was immunoSEQ multiplex PCR. Of approximately 25,000 clones listed, nearly 90% were seen once; the top ten hold about 1.8%. What was sequenced was peripheral blood. The receptor set was obtained from a woman in her fifties or sixties with active COVID-19.

V is TRBV6-5 and J is TRBJ2-7, with 7 bases identical to TRBD2. Germline V gene lookup returns CDR1 MNHEY and CDR2 SVGAGI. This CDR3 is built from 13 residues. Trimming took 4 bases from V and 5 from J; bases not matched to a gene: 5. CDR3 loop: CASSSGGGDEQYF. CDR3 coding DNA: TGTGCCAGCAGTTCGGGGGGAGGGGACGAGCAGTACTTC.

The chain employs TRBV30 and TRBJ1-6, with 7 bases identical to TRBD1. The germline CDR1 and CDR2 sequences are GTSNPN and SVGIG (reference sequence). This CDR3 spans 13 amino acids. CDR3 loop: CARWDSTGSPLHF. As DNA, the CDR3 is TGTGCACGGTGGGACAGTACCGGATCACCCCTCCACTTT.

V is TRBV7-9 and J is TRBJ2-1, with a weak D call TRBD2 (6 bases). Germline values: CDR1 SEHNR, CDR2 FQNEAQ (reference sequence). Trimming pared 1 base from V and 8 bases from J, leaving 9 bases between. The CDR3 runs to 13 residues. CDR3 bases: TGTGCCAGCAGCTTAGAGGGACTCCATGAGCAGTTCTTC. It yields the protein CASSLEGLHEQFF.

The rearrangement uses TRBV18 and TRBJ2-7, with TRBD2 matching 10 bases. The junction had 4 bases not matched to a gene; V was cut back by 2 bases and J by 0 bases. The germline V gene encodes CDR1 KGHSH and CDR2 LQKENI. This CDR3 is 16 amino acids long. CDR3 loop: CASSPNSGGSSYEQYF. DNA of the CDR3: TGTGCCAGCTCACCAAATAGCGGGGGGAGCTCCTACGAGCAGTACTTC.

The V gene is TRBV19, the J gene TRBJ1-4; 7 bases match TRBD1. This CDR3 region has 15 residues. Unmatched junction bases numbered 2, after V lost 1 base and J lost 3 bases. The germline V gene has CDR1 LNHDA and CDR2 SQIVND (reference sequence). The CDR3: CASSIGTGANEKLFF. The CDR3 region has the DNA TGTGCCAGTAGTATAGGGACAGGAGCTAATGAAAAACTGTTTTTT. Variable domain in full (rest from reference TRBV19 and TRBJ1-4): DGGITQSPKYLFRKEGQNVTLSCEQNLNHDAMYWYRQDPGQGLRLIYYSQIVNDFQKGDIAEGYSVSREKKESFPLTVTSAQKNPTAFYLCASSIGTGANEKLFFGSGTQLSVL.

This clone was seen more than once but under ten times. The chain couples TRBV3-1 (or the pseudogene TRBV3-2) to TRBJ1-3; 7 bases agree with TRBD1. With V trimmed by 4 bases and J by 8 bases, 8 bases remained unmatched. Germline V CDR1 and CDR2: LGHDT, YNNKEL (reference sequence). The CDR3 runs 14 residues. The CDR3 nucleotides are TGTGCCAGCAGCCCGGGACAGAACGGTTACACCATATATTTT. Protein product: CASSPGQNGYTIYF.

The CDR3: CASSQTTGLAGVFDTQYF. CDR3 nucleotides: TGTGCCAGCAGCCAAACGACGGGACTAGCGGGAGTGTTTGATACGCAGTATTTT. The rearrangement joins TRBV4-2 to TRBJ2-3; 14 positions match TRBD2. The CDR3 totals 18 residues. Germline V gene data show CDR1 as LGHNA and CDR2 as YNFKEQ. J was trimmed by 6 bases and V by 2 bases; bases with no gene match: 10.

The chain employs TRBV6-1 and TRBJ2-1, with 13 bases fitting TRBD2. CDR3 size: 16 residues. V was clipped by 6 bases and J by 8 bases; unmatched bases: 10. CDR1 and CDR2 from the germline V gene are MNHNS and SASEGT. CDR3 sequence reads: CASSETRTSGSDEQFF. The CDR3 nucleotides read TGTGCCAGCAGCGAAACCCGGACTAGCGGGAGCGATGAGCAGTTCTTC.

The CDR3 bases are TGTGCCAGCAGCGCCGCCGGGACAGGGAACTACGAGCAGTACTTC. The encoded protein is CASSAAGTGNYEQYF. The V call is TRBV5-4, the J call TRBJ2-7, with 9 positions matching TRBD1. Germline V gives CDR1 SGHNT, CDR2 YYREEE (reference sequence). J lost 3 bases, V lost 4 bases, and 8 bases had no gene match. The CDR3 extends over 15 amino acids. Together with reference TRBV5-4 and TRBJ2-7, the CDR3 gives the full variable domain: ETGVTQSPTHLIKTRGQQVTLRCSSQSGHNTVSWYQQALGQGPQFIFQYYREEENGRGNFPPRFSGLQFPNYSSELNVNALELDDSALYLCASSAAGTGNYEQYFGPGTRLTVT.